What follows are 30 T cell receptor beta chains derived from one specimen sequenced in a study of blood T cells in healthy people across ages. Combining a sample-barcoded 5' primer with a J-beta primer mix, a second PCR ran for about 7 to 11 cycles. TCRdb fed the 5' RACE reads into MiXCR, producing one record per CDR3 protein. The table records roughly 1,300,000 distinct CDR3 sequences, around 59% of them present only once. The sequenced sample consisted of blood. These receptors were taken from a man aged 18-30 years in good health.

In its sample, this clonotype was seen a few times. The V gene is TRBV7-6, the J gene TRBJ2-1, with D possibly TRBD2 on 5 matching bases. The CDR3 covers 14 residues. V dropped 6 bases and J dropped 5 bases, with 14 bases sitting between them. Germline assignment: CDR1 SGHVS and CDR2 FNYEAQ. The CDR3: CASSRTGSHNEQFF. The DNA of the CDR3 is TGTGCCAGCAGTCGGACGGGATCCCACAATGAGCAGTTCTTC. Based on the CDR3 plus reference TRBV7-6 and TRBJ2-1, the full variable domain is GAGVSQSPRYKVTKRGQDVALRCDPISGHVSLYWYRQALGQGPEFLTYFNYEAQQDKSGLPNDRFSAERPEGSISTLTIQRTEQRDSAMYRCASSRTGSHNEQFFGPGTRLTVL.

The DNA for the CDR3 is TGCGCCAGCAGCTTGCTCAGTAGCGGGAGTCCGGGAGAGACCCAGTACTTC. This sequence encodes CASSLLSSGSPGETQYF. The V gene is TRBV5-1, the J gene TRBJ2-4; 9 bases fit TRBD2. The DNA matches TRBJ2-5 better at its end, which makes the J call doubtful. CDR1 and CDR2 (germline): SGHRS, YFSETQ. This CDR3 is 17 amino acids long.

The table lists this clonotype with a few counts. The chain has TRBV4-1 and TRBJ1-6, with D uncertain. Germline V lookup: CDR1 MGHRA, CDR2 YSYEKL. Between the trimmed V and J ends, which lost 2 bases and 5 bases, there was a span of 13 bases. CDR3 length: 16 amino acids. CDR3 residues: CASSQTTEHNNSPLHF. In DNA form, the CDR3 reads TGCGCCAGCAGCCAAACTACAGAGCACAATAATTCACCCCTCCACTTT.

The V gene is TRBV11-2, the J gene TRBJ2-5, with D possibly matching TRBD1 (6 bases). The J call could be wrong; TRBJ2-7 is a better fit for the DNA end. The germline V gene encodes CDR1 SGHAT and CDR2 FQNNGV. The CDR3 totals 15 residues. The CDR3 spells CASSVNHRDMIEQYF. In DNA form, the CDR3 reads TGTGCCAGCAGCGTCAACCACCGGGACATGATCGAGCAGTACTTC.

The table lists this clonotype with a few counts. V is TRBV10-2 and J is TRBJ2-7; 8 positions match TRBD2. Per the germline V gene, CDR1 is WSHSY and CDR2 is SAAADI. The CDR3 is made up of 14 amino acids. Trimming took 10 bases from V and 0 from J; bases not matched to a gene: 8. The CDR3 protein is CAIAGREGSYEQYF. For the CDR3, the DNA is TGCGCCATCGCAGGCCGGGAGGGCTCCTACGAGCAGTACTTC.

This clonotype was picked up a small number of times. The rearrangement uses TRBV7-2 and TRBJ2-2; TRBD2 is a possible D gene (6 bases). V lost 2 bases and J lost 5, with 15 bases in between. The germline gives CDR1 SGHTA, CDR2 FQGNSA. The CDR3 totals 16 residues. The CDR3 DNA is TGTGCCAGCAGCTTAAAAGTCGGGGGTACTACCGGGGAGCTGTTTTTT. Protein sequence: CASSLKVGGTTGELFF.

This CDR3 is CATSEGAGYGYTF. The CDR3 DNA reads as TGTGCCACCAGTGAGGGGGCGGGATATGGCTACACCTTC. The chain is built from TRBV24-1 and TRBJ1-2, with a weak D call TRBD1 (6 bases). The CDR3 consists of 13 residues. Trimming took 4 bases from V and 5 from J, leaving 10 bases between them. The germline V gene has CDR1 KGHDR and CDR2 SFDVKD.

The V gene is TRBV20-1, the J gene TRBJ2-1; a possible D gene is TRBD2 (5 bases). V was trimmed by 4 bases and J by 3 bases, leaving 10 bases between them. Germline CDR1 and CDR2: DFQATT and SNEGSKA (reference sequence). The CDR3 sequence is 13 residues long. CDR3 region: CSANRRDYNEQFF. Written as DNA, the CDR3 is TGCAGTGCTAATCGCCGGGACTACAATGAGCAGTTCTTC.

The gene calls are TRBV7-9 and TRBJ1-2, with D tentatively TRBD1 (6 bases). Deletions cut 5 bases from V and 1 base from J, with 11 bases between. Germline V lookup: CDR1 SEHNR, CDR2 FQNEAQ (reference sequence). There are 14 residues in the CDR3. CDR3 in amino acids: CASSLRTDNYGYTF. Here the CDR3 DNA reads TGTGCCAGCAGCCTACGGACAGATAACTATGGCTACACCTTC.

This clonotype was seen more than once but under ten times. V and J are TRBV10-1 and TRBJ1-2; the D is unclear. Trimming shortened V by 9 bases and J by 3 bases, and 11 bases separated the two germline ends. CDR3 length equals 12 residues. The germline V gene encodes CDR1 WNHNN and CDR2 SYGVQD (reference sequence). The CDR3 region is CARGIPYYGYTF. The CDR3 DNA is TGCGCCAGGGGGATTCCATACTATGGCTACACCTTC.

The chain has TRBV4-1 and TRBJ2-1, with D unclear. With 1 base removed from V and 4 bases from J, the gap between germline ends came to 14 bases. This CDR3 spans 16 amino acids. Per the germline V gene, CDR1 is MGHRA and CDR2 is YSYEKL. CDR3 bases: TGCGCCAGCAGCCAAGGCCCCGGGTTTGGGTACAATGAGCAGTTCTTC. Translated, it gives CASSQGPGFGYNEQFF.

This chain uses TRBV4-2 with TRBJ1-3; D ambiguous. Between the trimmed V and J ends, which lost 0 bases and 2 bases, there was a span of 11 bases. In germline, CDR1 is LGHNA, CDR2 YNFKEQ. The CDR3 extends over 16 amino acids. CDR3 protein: CASSQDPGGTGNTIYF. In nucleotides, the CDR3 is TGTGCCAGCAGCCAAGATCCGGGCGGCACTGGAAACACCATATATTTT.

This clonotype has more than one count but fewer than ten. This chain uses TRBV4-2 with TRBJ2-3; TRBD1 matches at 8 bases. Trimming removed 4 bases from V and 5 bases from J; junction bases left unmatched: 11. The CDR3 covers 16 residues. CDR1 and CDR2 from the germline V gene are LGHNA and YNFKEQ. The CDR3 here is CASSPDRVTSEDTQYF. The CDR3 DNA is TGTGCCAGCAGCCCGGACAGGGTAACAAGTGAAGATACGCAGTATTTT.

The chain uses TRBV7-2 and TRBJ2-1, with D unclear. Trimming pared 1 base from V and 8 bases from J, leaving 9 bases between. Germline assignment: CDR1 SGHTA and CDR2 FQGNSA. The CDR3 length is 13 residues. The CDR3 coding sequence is TGTGCCAGCAGCTTAGATCGTTTAGATGAGCAGTTCTTC. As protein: CASSLDRLDEQFF.

The CDR3 is CASSSPWADTQYF. In DNA form, the CDR3 reads TGTGCCAGCAGTTCCCCATGGGCGGATACGCAGTATTTT. The chain has TRBV28 and TRBJ2-3; D is unresolved. V was pared by 4 bases and J by 6 bases, with 11 bases between. The germline CDR1 and CDR2 sequences are MDHEN and SYDVKM. This CDR3 is 13 amino acids long.

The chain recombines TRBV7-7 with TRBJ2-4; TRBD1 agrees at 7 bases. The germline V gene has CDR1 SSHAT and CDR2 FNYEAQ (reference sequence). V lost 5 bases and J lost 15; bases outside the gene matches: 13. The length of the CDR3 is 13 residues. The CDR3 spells CASSPSTRGTPYF. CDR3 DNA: TGTGCCAGCAGCCCTTCAACCAGGGGGACCCCGTACTTC. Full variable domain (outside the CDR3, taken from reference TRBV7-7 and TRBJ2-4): GAGVSQSPRYKVTKRGQDVTLRCDPISSHATLYWYQQALGQGPEFLTYFNYEAQPDKSGLPSDRFSAERPEGSISTLTIQRTEQRDSAMYRCASSPSTRGTPYFGAGTRLSVL.

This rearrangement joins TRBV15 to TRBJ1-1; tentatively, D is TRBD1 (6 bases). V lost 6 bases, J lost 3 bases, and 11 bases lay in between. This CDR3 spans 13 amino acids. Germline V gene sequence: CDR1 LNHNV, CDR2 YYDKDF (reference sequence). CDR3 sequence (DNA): TGTGCCACCAGTATAGGGGGAGACACTGAAGCTTTCTTT. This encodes CATSIGGDTEAFF.

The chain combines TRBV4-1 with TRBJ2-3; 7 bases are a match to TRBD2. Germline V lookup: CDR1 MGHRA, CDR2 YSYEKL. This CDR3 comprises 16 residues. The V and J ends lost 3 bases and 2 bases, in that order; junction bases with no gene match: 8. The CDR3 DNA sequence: TGCGCCAGCAGCCAGTCGGGAGCGGGGCACACAGATACGCAGTATTTT. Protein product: CASSQSGAGHTDTQYF.

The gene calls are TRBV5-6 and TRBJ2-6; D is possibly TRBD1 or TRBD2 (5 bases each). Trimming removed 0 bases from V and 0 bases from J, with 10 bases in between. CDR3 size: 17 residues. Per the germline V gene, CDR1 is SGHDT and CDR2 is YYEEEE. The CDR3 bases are TGTGCCAGCAGCTTGGCCGGGGCAGGCTCTGGGGCCAACGTCCTGACTTTC. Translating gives CASSLAGAGSGANVLTF.

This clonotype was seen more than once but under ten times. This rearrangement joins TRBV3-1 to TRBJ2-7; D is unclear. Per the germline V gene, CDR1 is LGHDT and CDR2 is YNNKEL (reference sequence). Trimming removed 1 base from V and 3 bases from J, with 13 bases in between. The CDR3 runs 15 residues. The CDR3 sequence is CASSQVGDPRYEQYF. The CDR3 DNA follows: TGTGCCAGCAGCCAAGTAGGAGACCCCCGCTACGAGCAGTACTTC.

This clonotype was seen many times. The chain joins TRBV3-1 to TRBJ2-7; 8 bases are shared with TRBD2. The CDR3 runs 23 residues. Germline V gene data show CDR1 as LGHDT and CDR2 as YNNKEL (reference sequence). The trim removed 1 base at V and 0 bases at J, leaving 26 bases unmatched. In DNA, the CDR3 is TGTGCCAGCAGCCAAGGAGCGTATTGGGACGCTAGCGGGTTCTACGAAAGCTCCTACGAGCAGTACTTC. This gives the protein CASSQGAYWDASGFYESSYEQYF.

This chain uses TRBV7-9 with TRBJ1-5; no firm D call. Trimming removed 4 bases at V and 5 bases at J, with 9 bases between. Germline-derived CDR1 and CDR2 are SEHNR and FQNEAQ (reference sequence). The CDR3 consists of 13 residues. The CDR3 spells CASSYGDYQPQHF. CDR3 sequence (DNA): TGTGCCAGCAGCTATGGGGATTATCAGCCCCAGCATTTT.

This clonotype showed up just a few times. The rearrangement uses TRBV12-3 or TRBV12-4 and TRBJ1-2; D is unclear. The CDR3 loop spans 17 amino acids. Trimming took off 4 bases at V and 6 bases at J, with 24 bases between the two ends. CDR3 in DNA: TGTGCCAGCAGTTGGAGCCCGGAGAGGTCCGGTAAGGATGGCTACACCTTC. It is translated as CASSWSPERSGKDGYTF.

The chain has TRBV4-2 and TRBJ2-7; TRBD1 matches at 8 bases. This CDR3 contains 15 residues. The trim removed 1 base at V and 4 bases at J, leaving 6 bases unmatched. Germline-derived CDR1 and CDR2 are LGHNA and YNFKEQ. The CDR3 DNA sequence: TGTGCCAGCAGCCAAGTAACAGGGGGTCGGTACGAGCAGTACTTC. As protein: CASSQVTGGRYEQYF.

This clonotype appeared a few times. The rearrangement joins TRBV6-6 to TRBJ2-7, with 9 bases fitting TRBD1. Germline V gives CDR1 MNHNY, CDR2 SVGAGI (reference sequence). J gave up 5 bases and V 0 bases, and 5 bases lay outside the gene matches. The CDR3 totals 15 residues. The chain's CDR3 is CASSYSSDRGDEQYF. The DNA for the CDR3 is TGTGCCAGCAGTTACTCATCGGACAGGGGTGACGAGCAGTACTTC.

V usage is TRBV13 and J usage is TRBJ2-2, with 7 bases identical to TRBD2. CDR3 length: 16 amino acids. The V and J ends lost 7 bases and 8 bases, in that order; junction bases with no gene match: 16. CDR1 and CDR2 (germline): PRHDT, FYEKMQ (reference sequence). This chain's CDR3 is CASTPSGGVTWGELFF. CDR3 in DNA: TGTGCCAGCACCCCTTCGGGAGGCGTCACTTGGGGGGAGCTGTTTTTT.

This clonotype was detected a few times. The DNA for the CDR3 is TGTGCCAGCAGCTTAGGAGTGAACACCGGGGAGCTGTTTTTT. It yields the protein CASSLGVNTGELFF. The chain carries TRBV7-2 and TRBJ2-2; no definite D call. The CDR3 loop spans 14 amino acids. Germline-derived CDR1 and CDR2 are SGHTA and FQGNSA. V lost 1 base and J 1 base, leaving 4 bases between the germline ends.

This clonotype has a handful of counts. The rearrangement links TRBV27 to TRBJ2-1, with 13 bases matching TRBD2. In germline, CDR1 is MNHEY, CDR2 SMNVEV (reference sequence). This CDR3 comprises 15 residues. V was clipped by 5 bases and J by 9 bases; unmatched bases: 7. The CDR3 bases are TGTGCCAGCAGTATAACTAGCGGGGGGGCGGTTGAGCAGTTCTTC. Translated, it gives CASSITSGGAVEQFF.

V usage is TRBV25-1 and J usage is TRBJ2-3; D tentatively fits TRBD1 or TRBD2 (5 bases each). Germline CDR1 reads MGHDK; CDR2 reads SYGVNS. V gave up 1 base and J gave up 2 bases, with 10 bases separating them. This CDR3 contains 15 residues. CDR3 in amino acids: CASSELGTPTDTQYF. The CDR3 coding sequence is TGTGCCAGCAGTGAATTAGGGACCCCCACAGATACGCAGTATTTT. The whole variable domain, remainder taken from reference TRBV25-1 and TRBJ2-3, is EADIYQTPRYLVIGTGKKITLECSQTMGHDKMYWYQQDPGMELHLIHYSYGVNSTEKGDLSSESTVSRIRTEHFPLTLESARPSHTSQYLCASSELGTPTDTQYFGPGTRLTVL.

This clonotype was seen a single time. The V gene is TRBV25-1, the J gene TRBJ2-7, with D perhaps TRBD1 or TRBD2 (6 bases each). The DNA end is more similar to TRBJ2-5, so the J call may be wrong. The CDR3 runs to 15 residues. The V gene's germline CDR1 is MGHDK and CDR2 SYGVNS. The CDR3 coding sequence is TGTGCCAGCAGTGGCAATGGGGGGCTTAGGGAGACCCAGTACTTC. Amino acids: CASSGNGGLRETQYF.